This T cell receptor (beta chain) was identified during a study of T cells in localized non-small cell lung cancer. The CDR3 consists of 14 residues. The germline V gene has CDR1 SGHRS and CDR2 YFSETQ. Trimming cost V 5 bases and J 2 bases, with 11 bases left between them. Study-level findings and limits: Longer survival (overall) was linked to higher T cell density in blood. Only one tumor region was sequenced, so heterogeneity remains possible.

TCRdb's table, derived via immunoSEQ multiplex PCR, lists solely in-frame clones and lacks some. In the table there are 75,000 to 80,000 clones, around 80% of which are singletons. Notes on this clone: The antigen is unknown.

This TCR derives from an older female donor with stage I lung adenocarcinoma. The sequences come from peripheral blood, collected before any cancer treatment. V usage is TRBV5-1 and J usage is TRBJ1-3; weak D call: TRBD1 (5 bases). CDR3 sequence reads: CASRPGGPGNTIYF. DNA of the CDR3: TGCGCCAGCAGACCCGGGGGTCCTGGAAACACCATATATTTT.